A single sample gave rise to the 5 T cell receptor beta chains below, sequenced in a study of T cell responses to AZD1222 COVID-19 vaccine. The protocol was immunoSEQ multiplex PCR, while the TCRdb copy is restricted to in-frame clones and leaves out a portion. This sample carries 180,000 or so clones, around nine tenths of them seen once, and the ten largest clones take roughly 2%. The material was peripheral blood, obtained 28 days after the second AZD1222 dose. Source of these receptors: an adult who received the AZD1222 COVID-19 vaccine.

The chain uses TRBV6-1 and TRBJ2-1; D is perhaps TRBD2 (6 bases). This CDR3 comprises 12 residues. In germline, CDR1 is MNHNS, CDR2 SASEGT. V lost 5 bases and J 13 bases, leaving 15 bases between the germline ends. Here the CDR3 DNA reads TGTGCCAGCAGTTCAGGCTTGGGACTCCAGTTCTTC. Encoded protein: CASSSGLGLQFF.

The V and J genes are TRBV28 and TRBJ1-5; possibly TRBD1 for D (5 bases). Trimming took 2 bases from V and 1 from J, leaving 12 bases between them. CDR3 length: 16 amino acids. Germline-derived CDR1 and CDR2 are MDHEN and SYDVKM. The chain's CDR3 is CASSLRRGGSNQPQHF. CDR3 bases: TGTGCCAGCAGTTTAAGGCGGGGGGGGAGCAATCAGCCCCAGCATTTT.

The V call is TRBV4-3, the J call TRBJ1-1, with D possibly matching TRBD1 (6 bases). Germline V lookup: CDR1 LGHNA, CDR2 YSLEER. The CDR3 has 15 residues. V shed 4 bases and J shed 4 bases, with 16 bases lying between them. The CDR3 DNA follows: TGCGCCAGCAGCCGTAAGCACCAGGGGCTCACTGAAGCTTTCTTT. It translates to CASSRKHQGLTEAFF.

This CDR3 reads CASSLLTDTQYF. The CDR3 nucleotides read TGTGCCAGCAGTTTGCTTACAGATACGCAGTATTTT. The J gene is TRBJ2-3, the V gene TRBV6-2 or TRBV6-3; the D is unclear. Looked up from germline, CDR1 is MNHEY and CDR2 is SVGEGT. Trimming took off 4 bases at V and 3 bases at J, with 5 bases between the two ends. CDR3 length equals 12 residues.

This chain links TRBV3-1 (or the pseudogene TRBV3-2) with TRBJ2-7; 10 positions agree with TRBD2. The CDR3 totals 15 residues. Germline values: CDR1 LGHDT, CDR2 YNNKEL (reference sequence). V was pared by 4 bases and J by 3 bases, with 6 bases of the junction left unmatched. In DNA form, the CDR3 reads TGTGCCAGCAGCCGGAGCGGGGGGGCGCACTACGAGCAGTACTTC. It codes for CASSRSGGAHYEQYF.